This T cell receptor (beta chain) derives from a study of blood T cell repertoires in COVID-19. In the study overall: Some COVID-19 samples were acute and others convalescent; all came from the United States, Italy and Spain. T cells, B-cell-depleted T cells, or PBMCs provided the cDNA or gDNA that served as material.

Germline CDR1 KGHSH, CDR2 LQKENI. J gave up 5 bases and V 4 bases, and 0 bases lay outside the gene matches. The CDR3 is made up of 12 amino acids. Authors' analysis steps: How many nucleated cells were present was estimated from reference gene primer amplification. Clones were sequenced by immunoSEQ multiplex PCR, and TCRdb holds only the in-frame ones, with some missing. V, J and clone size are those of that table, while D and trimming were read from the DNA. The sample consists of about 180,000 clones, 88% of them appearing once. Assignments of participants to cohorts depended upon their own reported clinical history.

The sample consisted of PBMCs or T cells enriched from blood (not recorded which). The gene calls are TRBV18 and TRBJ2-5; TRBD1 matches 8 bases. This clonotype was obtained from a woman under 30 who had recovered from COVID-19. CDR3 amino acids: CASSRDRETQYF. CDR3 nucleotides: TGTGCCAGCTCACGGGACAGGGAGACCCAGTACTTC.